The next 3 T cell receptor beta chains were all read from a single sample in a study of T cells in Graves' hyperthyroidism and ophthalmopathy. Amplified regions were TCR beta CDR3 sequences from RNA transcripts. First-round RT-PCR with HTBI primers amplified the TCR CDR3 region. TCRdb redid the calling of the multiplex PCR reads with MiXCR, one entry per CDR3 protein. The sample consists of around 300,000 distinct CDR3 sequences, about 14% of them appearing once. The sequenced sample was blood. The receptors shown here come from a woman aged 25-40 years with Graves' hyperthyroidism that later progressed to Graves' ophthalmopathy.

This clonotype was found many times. For the CDR3, the DNA is TGTGCCAGCAGCTTAATAAGCGGGAGGCCCACCGGGGAGCTGTTTTTT. Its translation: CASSLISGRPTGELFF. The chain is built from TRBV7-9 and TRBJ2-2, with 9 bases that match TRBD2. Germline loops: CDR1 SEHNR, CDR2 FQNEAQ (reference sequence). The V segment lost 2 bases and the J segment 4 bases; nucleotides outside the gene matches: 5. The CDR3 spans 16 residues.

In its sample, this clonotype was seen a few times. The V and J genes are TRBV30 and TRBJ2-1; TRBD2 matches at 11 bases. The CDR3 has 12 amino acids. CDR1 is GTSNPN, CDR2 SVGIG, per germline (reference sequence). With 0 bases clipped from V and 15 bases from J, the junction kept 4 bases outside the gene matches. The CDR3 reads CAWSVLAGEPFF. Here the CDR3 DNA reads TGTGCCTGGAGTGTACTAGCGGGAGAACCGTTCTTC.

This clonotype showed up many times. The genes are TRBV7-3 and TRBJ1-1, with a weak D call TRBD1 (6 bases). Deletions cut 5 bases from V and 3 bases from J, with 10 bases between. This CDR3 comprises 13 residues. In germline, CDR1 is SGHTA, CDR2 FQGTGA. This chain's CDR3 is CASSHGQYTEAFF. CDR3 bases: TGTGCCAGCAGCCACGGACAGTACACTGAAGCTTTCTTT.